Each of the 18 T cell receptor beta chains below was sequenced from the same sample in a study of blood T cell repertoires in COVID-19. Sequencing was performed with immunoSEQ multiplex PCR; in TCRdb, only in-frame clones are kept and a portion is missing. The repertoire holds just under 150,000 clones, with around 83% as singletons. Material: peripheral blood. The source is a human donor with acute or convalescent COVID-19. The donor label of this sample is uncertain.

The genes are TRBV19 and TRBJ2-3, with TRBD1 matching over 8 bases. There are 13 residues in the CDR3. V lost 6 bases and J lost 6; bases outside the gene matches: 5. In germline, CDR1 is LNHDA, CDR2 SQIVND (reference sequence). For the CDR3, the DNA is TGTGCCAGTAGAAGCCGGGACAGGGATACGCAGTATTTT. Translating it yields CASRSRDRDTQYF.

CDR3 in DNA: TGCGCCAGCACCAGGGACACCCACCAAGAGACCCAGTACTTC. Protein sequence: CASTRDTHQETQYF. This rearrangement joins TRBV10-1 to TRBJ2-5; tentative D call: TRBD1 (6 bases). Trimming shortened V by 7 bases and J by 0 bases, and 12 bases separated the two germline ends. The CDR3 is 14 residues long. Germline values: CDR1 WNHNN, CDR2 SYGVQD (reference sequence).

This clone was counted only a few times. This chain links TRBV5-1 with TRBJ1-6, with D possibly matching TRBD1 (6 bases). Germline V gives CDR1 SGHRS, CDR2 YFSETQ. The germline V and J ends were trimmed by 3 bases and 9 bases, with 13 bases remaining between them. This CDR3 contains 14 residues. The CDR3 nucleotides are TGCGCCAGCAGCTCAGGGGTCTCGGGTTCACCCCTCCACTTT. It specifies CASSSGVSGSPLHF.

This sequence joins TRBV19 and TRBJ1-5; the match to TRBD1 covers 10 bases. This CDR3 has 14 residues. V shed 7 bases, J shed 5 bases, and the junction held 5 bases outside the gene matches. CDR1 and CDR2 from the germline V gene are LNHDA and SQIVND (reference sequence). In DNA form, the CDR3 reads TGTGCCAGTACCCCCGGGACAGGGGATCAGCCCCAGCATTTT. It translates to CASTPGTGDQPQHF.

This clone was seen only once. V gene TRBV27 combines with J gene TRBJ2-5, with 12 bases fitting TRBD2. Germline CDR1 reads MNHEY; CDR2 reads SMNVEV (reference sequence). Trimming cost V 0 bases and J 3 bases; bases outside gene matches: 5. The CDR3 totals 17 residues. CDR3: CASSLSRLAGAKETQYF. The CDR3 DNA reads TGTGCCAGCAGTTTATCGCGACTAGCGGGGGCCAAAGAGACCCAGTACTTC.

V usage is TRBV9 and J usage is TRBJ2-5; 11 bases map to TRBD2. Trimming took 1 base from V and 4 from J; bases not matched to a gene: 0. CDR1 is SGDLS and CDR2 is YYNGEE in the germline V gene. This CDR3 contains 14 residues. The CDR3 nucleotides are TGTGCCAGCAGCGTACTAGCGGGAGGAGAGACCCAGTACTTC. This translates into CASSVLAGGETQYF.

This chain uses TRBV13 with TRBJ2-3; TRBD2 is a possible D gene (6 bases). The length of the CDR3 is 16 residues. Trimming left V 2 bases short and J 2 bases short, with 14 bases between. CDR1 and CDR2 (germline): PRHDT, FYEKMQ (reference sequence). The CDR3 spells CASSLSRERVTDTQYF. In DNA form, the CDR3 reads TGTGCCAGCAGCTTATCCCGGGAGCGGGTCACAGATACGCAGTATTTT.

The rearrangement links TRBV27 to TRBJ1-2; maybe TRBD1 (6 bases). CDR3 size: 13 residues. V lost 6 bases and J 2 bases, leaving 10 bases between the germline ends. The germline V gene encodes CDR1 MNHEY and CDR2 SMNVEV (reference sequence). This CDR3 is CASSSTGNYGYTF. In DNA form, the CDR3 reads TGTGCCAGCAGCTCCACAGGGAACTATGGCTACACCTTC.

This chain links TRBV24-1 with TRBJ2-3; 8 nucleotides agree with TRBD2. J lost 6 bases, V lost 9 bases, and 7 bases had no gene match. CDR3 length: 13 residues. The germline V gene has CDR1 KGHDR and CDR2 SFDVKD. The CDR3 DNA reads TGTGCCACCCGGGGGGCGGGGGGTGATACGCAGTATTTT. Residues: CATRGAGGDTQYF.

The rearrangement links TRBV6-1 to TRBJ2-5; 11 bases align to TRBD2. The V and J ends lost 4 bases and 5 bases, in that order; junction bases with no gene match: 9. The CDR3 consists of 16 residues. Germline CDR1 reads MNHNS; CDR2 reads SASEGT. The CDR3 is CASSGPGLAVSETQYF. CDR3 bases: TGTGCCAGCAGTGGACCGGGACTAGCGGTCTCGGAGACCCAGTACTTC.

The CDR3 DNA follows: TGCAGCGTTGAAGGGCAGGGGGACGGCTACACCTTC. Encoded protein: CSVEGQGDGYTF. The chain is built from TRBV29-1 and TRBJ1-2; 7 positions agree with TRBD1. The CDR3 is 12 amino acids. From germline, CDR1 is SQVTM and CDR2 ANQGSEA. J lost 8 bases, V lost 1 base, and 4 bases had no gene match. Filled out from reference TRBV29-1 and TRBJ1-2, the complete variable domain reads SAVISQKPSRDICQRGTSLTIQCQVDSQVTMMFWYRQQPGQSLTLIATANQGSEATYESGFVIDKFPISRPNLTFSTLTVSNMSPEDSSIYLCSVEGQGDGYTFGSGTRLTVV.

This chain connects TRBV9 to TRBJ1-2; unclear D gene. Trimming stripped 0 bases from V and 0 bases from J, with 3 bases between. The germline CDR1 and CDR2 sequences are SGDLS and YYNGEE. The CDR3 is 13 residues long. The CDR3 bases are TGTGCCAGCAGCGTAGAGCCTAACTATGGCTACACCTTC. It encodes CASSVEPNYGYTF.

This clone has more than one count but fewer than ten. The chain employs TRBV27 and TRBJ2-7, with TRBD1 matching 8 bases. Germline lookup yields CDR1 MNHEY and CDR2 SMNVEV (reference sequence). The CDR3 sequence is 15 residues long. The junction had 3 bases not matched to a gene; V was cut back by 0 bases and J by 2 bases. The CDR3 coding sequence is TGTGCCAGCAGTTTATCGCCGACAGGGGCCTACGAGCAGTACTTC. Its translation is CASSLSPTGAYEQYF.

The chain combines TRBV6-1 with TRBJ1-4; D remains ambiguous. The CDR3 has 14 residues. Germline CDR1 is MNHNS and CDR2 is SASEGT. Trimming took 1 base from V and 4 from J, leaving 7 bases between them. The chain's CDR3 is CASSEVRSNEKLFF. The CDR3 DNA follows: TGTGCCAGCAGTGAAGTTCGGAGTAATGAAAAACTGTTTTTT.

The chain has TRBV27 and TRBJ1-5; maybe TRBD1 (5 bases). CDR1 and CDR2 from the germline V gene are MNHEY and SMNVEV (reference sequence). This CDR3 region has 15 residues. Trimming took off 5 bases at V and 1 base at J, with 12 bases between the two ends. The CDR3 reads CASSLTGFSNQPQHF. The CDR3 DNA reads TGTGCCAGCAGTCTAACAGGATTCAGCAATCAGCCCCAGCATTTT.

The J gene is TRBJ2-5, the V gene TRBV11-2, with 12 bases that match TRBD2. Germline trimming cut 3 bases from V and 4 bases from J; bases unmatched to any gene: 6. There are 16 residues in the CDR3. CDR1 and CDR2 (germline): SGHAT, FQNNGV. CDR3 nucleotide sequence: TGTGCCAGCAGCTTCCCAGGACTAGCGGGGCGAGAGACCCAGTACTTC. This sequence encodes CASSFPGLAGRETQYF.

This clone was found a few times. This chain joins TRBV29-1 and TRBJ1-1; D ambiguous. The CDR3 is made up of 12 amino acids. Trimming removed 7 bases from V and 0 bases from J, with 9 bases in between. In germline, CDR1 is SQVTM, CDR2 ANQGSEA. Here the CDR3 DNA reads TGCAGCGGACTAGGCATGAACACTGAAGCTTTCTTT. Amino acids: CSGLGMNTEAFF.

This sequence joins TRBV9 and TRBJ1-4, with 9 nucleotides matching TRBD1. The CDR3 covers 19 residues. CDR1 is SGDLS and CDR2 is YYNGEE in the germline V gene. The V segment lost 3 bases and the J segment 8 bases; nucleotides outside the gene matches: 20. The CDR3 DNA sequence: TGTGCCAGCAGCGGCGAATCTACAGGGGGCGTAAGGATTGGCGAAAAACTGTTTTTT. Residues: CASSGESTGGVRIGEKLFF.